This T cell receptor (beta chain) was retrieved from a study of blood T cell repertoires in COVID-19. As originally analysed: For nucleated cells, counts were estimated from reference gene primer amplification. Assay used: immunoSEQ multiplex PCR; TCRdb lists only in-frame clones, some missing. V and J calls and clone size follow that table, whereas D and trimming were derived from the DNA. The sample contains around 150,000 clones, about 86% of which appear only once. Germline V gives CDR1 SGHAT, CDR2 FQNNGV. V lost 7 bases and J lost 0, with 13 bases in between. The CDR3 has 14 amino acids. Two consecutive negative NP/OP PCR tests, clearance, or resolved symptoms defined Cohort 3 recovery.

The receptor comes from a man in his fifties who had recovered from COVID-19. The sample consisted of PBMCs or T cells enriched from blood (not recorded which). The gene calls are TRBV11-2 and TRBJ2-7; tentatively, D is TRBD1 (5 bases). The DNA of the CDR3 is TGTGCCAGCATGATGACAGTTCCCTCCTACGAGCAGTACTTC. Protein: CASMMTVPSYEQYF. The full variable domain, rest sourced from reference TRBV11-2 and TRBJ2-7, is EAGVAQSPRYKIIEKRQSVAFWCNPISGHATLYWYQQILGQGPKLLIQFQNNGVVDDSQLPKDRFSAERLKGVDSTLKIQPAKLEDSAVYLCASMMTVPSYEQYFGPGTRLTVT.